Shown below are 9 T cell receptor beta chains from a single sample sequenced in a study of cytomegalovirus exposure and HLA in healthy donors. 13 Jbeta primers and 60 Vbeta primers were used for the PCR. Using immunoSEQ multiplex PCR, the repertoire was profiled, and TCRdb retains in-frame clones only, with some absent. The repertoire holds about 190,000 clones, with about four fifths as singletons. Sequencing input: PBMCs. The origin of the receptors is a woman in her forties or fifties in good health and CMV-seropositive.

The chain combines TRBV5-1 with TRBJ2-3, with D possibly being TRBD1 (6 bases). CDR1 is SGHRS, CDR2 YFSETQ, per germline. This CDR3 spans 15 amino acids. Trimming removed 0 bases at V and 2 bases at J, with 10 bases between. The CDR3 protein is CASSLVGANTDTQYF. The CDR3 coding sequence is TGCGCCAGCAGCTTGGTGGGGGCCAACACAGATACGCAGTATTTT. Looking up the rest from reference TRBV5-1 and TRBJ2-3 gives the full variable domain: KAGVTQTPRYLIKTRGQQVTLSCSPISGHRSVSWYQQTPGQGLQFLFEYFSETQRNKGNFPGRFSGRQFSNSRSEMNVSTLELGDSALYLCASSLVGANTDTQYFGPGTRLTVL.

The J gene is TRBJ2-7, the V gene TRBV6-1, with 7 bases that match TRBD2. Germline-derived CDR1 and CDR2 are MNHNS and SASEGT. V trimming: 10 bases; J trimming: 3 bases; junction bases outside the gene matches: 6. This CDR3 spans 12 amino acids. CDR3: CATYWTSYEQYF. CDR3 nucleotides: TGTGCCACCTATTGGACTAGCTACGAGCAGTACTTC.

This sequence joins TRBV18 and TRBJ2-4, with TRBD1 as a possible D gene (6 bases). The CDR3 consists of 13 residues. Germline CDR1 KGHSH, CDR2 LQKENI. Trimming cost V 3 bases and J 7 bases, with 10 bases left between them. CDR3 DNA sequence: TGTGCCAGCTCACCGTCAGGGGTGAACATTCAGTACTTC. Translation gives CASSPSGVNIQYF.

This clone has only one observation. The V and J genes are TRBV19 and TRBJ1-5; TRBD1 matches 8 bases. The V and J ends lost 7 bases and 5 bases, in that order; junction bases with no gene match: 7. The germline CDR1 and CDR2 sequences are LNHDA and SQIVND (reference sequence). CDR3 length equals 14 residues. Written as DNA, the CDR3 is TGTGCCAGTAAGAACGGACAGGGCCATCAGCCCCAGCATTTT. Translating it yields CASKNGQGHQPQHF.

The chain carries TRBV5-1 and TRBJ1-4, with D tentatively TRBD1 (5 bases). The V gene's germline CDR1 is SGHRS and CDR2 YFSETQ. The CDR3 is 16 amino acids. The germline V and J ends were trimmed by 0 bases and 5 bases, with 14 bases remaining between them. The CDR3 nucleotides are TGCGCCAGCAGCTTGGTATTGGGGCCAGGGAATGAAAAACTGTTTTTT. This codes for CASSLVLGPGNEKLFF.

This clone has only one observation. V gene TRBV6-5 combines with J gene TRBJ2-3; TRBD2 might be the D (6 bases). V shed 8 bases and J shed 11 bases, with 14 bases lying between them. Germline lookup yields CDR1 MNHEY and CDR2 SVGAGI. CDR3 length: 11 residues. CDR3 in DNA: TGTGCCAGCTTTGTAGGGACTCTGCAGTATTTT. This encodes CASFVGTLQYF.

The chain uses TRBV9 and TRBJ2-7, with 8 positions matching TRBD2. The CDR3 is 15 amino acids. Losses at the gene ends were 0 bases for V and 2 bases for J; bases not matched to a gene: 4. Germline CDR1 and CDR2: SGDLS and YYNGEE. The CDR3 bases are TGTGCCAGCAGCGTAGCTACTAGCGGCCCCTACGAGCAGTACTTC. Its translation: CASSVATSGPYEQYF.

The chain couples TRBV7-9 to TRBJ1-2; perhaps TRBD1 as D (5 bases). V was shortened by 2 bases and J by 3 bases, with 7 bases between the two germline ends. From germline, CDR1 is SEHNR and CDR2 FQNEAQ (reference sequence). This CDR3 spans 13 amino acids. The CDR3 DNA is TGTGCCAGCAGCTTATGGGGGGACTATGGCTACACCTTC. Translating it yields CASSLWGDYGYTF. The variable domain in full, with the rest retrieved from reference TRBV7-9 and TRBJ1-2, is DTGVSQNPRHKITKRGQNVTFRCDPISEHNRLYWYRQTLGQGPEFLTYFQNEAQLEKSRLLSDRFSAERPKGSFSTLEIQRTEQGDSAMYLCASSLWGDYGYTFGSGTRLTVV.

The V gene is TRBV7-9, the J gene TRBJ2-5, with 8 bases that match TRBD2. J lost 5 bases, V lost 8 bases, and 10 bases had no gene match. Germline V lookup: CDR1 SEHNR, CDR2 FQNEAQ (reference sequence). The length of the CDR3 is 14 residues. The CDR3 region is CASGLGTRLETQYF. Here the CDR3 DNA reads TGTGCCAGCGGCCTAGGGACTAGGCTGGAGACCCAGTACTTC.